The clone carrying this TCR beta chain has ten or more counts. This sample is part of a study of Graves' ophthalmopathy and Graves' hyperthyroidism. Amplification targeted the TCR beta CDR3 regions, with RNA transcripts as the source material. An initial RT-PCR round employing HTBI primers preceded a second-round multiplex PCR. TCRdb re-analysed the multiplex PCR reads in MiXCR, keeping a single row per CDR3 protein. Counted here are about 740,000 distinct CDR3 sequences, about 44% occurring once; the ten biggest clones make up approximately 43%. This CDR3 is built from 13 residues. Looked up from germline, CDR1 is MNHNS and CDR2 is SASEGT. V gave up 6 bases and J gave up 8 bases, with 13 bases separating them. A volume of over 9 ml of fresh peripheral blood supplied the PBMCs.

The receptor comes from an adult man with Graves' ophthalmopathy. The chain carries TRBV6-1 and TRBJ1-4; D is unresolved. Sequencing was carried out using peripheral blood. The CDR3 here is CASSSGSYEKLFF. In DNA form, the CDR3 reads TGTGCCAGCAGCTCCGGGAGTTACGAAAAACTGTTTTTT.